This is a list of T cell receptor beta chains from one sample in a study of somatic mutations in cytotoxic T cells in rheumatoid arthritis. Generated by immunoSEQ multiplex PCR, the TCRdb table keeps only in-frame clones and is missing some. The sample comprises 3,900 or so clones, 72% of which are singletons, and about 36% rests with the top ten. The sample consisted of CD8+ T cells sorted from blood. The origin of the receptors is an adult with rheumatoid arthritis. Each CDR3 is given with its conserved first and last residue. Each record gives: V gene, CDR3 protein.

TRBV6-5,CASSTDSAVTDTQYF
TRBV5-5,CASSPDGSYEQYF
TRBV7-9,CALSSREKLFF
TRBV9,CASSPAGGNTGELFF
TRBV14,CASSSKREGSRYGYTF
TRBV4-3,CASSQYLAGEPQETQYF
TRBV4-3,CASSQDRQGGMNTEAFF
TRBV9,CASSVERGGAYNEQFF
TRBV5-6,CASSLRGPQETQYF
TRBV6-5,CASRLRGALNTEAFF
TRBV5-5,CASSWASGGANEQYF
TRBV27,CASTYRGYSYNEQFF
TRBV14,CASSPSYEQYF
TRBV4-3,CASSDRGYTEAFF
TRBV5-4,CASSPGLAVFYNEQFF
TRBV5-6,CASSPGQVAVSGELFF
TRBV9,CASSAPSQETQYF
TRBV2,CASSRGLAINEQFF
TRBV7-9,CASSGGQDFYGYTF
TRBV5-6,CASSLVDTFTDTQYF
TRBV7-6,CASSRVGPIPGTQYF
TRBV10-3,CAISESIGLAGALQETQYF
TRBV27,CASRTGRYNTEAFF
TRBV7-9,CASSSSTGWINGYTF
TRBV7-6,CASSLDRYQPQHF
TRBV6-1,CASSLDREDTEAFF
TRBV5-1,CASSRGADRAYNEQFF
TRBV11-2,CASSLAPGGASSYNSPLHF
TRBV6-1,CASSLAGTDTQYF
TRBV5-4,CASSLVGSSSGANVLTF
TRBV4-3,CASSQDSLAGGVQTQYF
TRBV7-6,CASSLGTSEAFF
TRBV6-1,CASSEAEGDSGANVLTF
TRBV5-1,CASSLVPREGNYEQYF